The next 24 T cell receptor beta chains were all read from a single sample in a study of PD-1 blockade in classical Hodgkin lymphoma. All the patients suffered relapse after autologous stem cell transplantation, and brentuximab vedotin exposure differed. Repertoires were generated with immunoSEQ multiplex PCR, while TCRdb's copy carries only in-frame clones and drops some. The sample has about 97,000 clones; 65% to 85% are singletons. The material sequenced was peripheral blood mononuclear cells (PBMCs), taken at baseline. These receptors came from a human donor with classical Hodgkin lymphoma.

V and J are TRBV12-5 and TRBJ2-3; D may be TRBD2 (6 bases). The V end was cut by 7 bases, the J end by 1 base, with 18 bases between. CDR1 is LGHNT and CDR2 is FRNRAP in the germline V gene. This CDR3 region has 16 residues. The CDR3 sequence is CASARGVSGRTDTQYF. The CDR3 DNA reads TGTGCTAGTGCCCGTGGGGTTAGCGGACGCACAGATACGCAGTATTTT.

The V call is TRBV7-9, the J call TRBJ1-4; TRBD1 matches 8 bases. The CDR3 extends over 15 amino acids. CDR1 is SEHNR and CDR2 is FQNEAQ in the germline V gene (reference sequence). The trim removed 5 bases at V and 6 bases at J, leaving 8 bases unmatched. CDR3 nucleotides: TGTGCCAGCAGCCCTCGACAGGGGAACGATGAAAAACTGTTTTTT. It codes for CASSPRQGNDEKLFF.

The rearrangement links TRBV29-1 to TRBJ2-1, with 9 bases lining up with TRBD1. The trim removed 1 base at V and 6 bases at J, leaving 7 bases unmatched. The germline V gene encodes CDR1 SQVTM and CDR2 ANQGSEA. The CDR3 is 15 amino acids. CDR3: CSVEGPGQGSNEQFF. The CDR3 region has the DNA TGCAGCGTTGAAGGACCGGGACAGGGCAGCAATGAGCAGTTCTTC.

V usage is TRBV10-1 and J usage is TRBJ2-2; D remains ambiguous. V lost 10 bases and J 5 bases, leaving 5 bases between the germline ends. The CDR3 totals 10 residues. Germline V CDR1 and CDR2: WNHNN, SYGVQD (reference sequence). Here the CDR3 reads CATATGELFF. CDR3 nucleotide sequence: TGCGCCACGGCAACCGGGGAGCTGTTTTTT.

The V gene is TRBV2, the J gene TRBJ2-1; 8 bases fit TRBD2. The V gene end was trimmed by 7 bases and the J gene end by 3 bases; junction bases not matched to a gene: 2. This CDR3 has 13 residues. CDR1 is SNHLY, CDR2 FYNNEI, per germline. The CDR3 DNA reads TGTGCCAGCACCCTAGCGGGCTACAATGAGCAGTTCTTC. This translates into CASTLAGYNEQFF.

The J gene is TRBJ1-1, the V gene TRBV10-3, with D unclear. CDR3 length equals 14 residues. Deletions cut 1 base from V and 1 base from J, with 7 bases between. The germline gives CDR1 ENHRY, CDR2 SYGVKD. Here the CDR3 DNA reads TGTGCCATCAGTGAGTTAGCGCAGAACACTGAAGCTTTCTTT. It is translated as CAISELAQNTEAFF.

V usage is TRBV6-6 and J usage is TRBJ1-4; D is unclear. Germline loops: CDR1 MNHNY, CDR2 SVGAGI (reference sequence). The CDR3 runs to 13 residues. Trimming removed 6 bases at V and 0 bases at J, with 5 bases between. CDR3 coding DNA: TGTGCCAGCAGAGTCCCAACTAATGAAAAACTGTTTTTT. Its translation is CASRVPTNEKLFF.

V and J are TRBV28 and TRBJ2-3, with 13 bases matching TRBD2. Germline loops: CDR1 MDHEN, CDR2 SYDVKM. Trimming cost V 5 bases and J 3 bases; bases outside gene matches: 5. The CDR3 is made up of 16 amino acids. For the CDR3, the DNA is TGTGCCAGCAGTCCAACGACTAGCGGGAGGACAGATACGCAGTATTTT. Residues: CASSPTTSGRTDTQYF.

The genes are TRBV27 and TRBJ2-1; TRBD2 agrees at 7 bases. Germline CDR1 and CDR2: MNHEY and SMNVEV (reference sequence). V gave up 3 bases and J gave up 9 bases; unmatched junction bases: 5. This CDR3 has 13 amino acids. This CDR3 is CASSFSGEGEQFF. The CDR3 nucleotides read TGTGCCAGCAGTTTTTCGGGGGAGGGTGAGCAGTTCTTC.

V gene TRBV5-1 combines with J gene TRBJ2-2; TRBD2 matches at 9 bases. V shed 4 bases and J 6 bases; nucleotides not matched to a gene: 10. The CDR3 is 16 amino acids. From germline, CDR1 is SGHRS and CDR2 YFSETQ. CDR3 in DNA: TGCGCCAGCAGCCCAGAAGGGGCGGGAGGGGCCGGGGAGCTGTTTTTT. Translation gives CASSPEGAGGAGELFF. Full variable domain (missing parts from reference TRBV5-1 and TRBJ2-2): KAGVTQTPRYLIKTRGQQVTLSCSPISGHRSVSWYQQTPGQGLQFLFEYFSETQRNKGNFPGRFSGRQFSNSRSEMNVSTLELGDSALYLCASSPEGAGGAGELFFGEGSRLTVL.

The CDR3 coding sequence is TGTGCCAGCAGCTCGAGACAGTCGGGGACCCAGTACTTC. Its translation: CASSSRQSGTQYF. V and J are TRBV7-8 and TRBJ2-5; tentatively, D is TRBD1 (5 bases). Trimming took 4 bases from V and 7 from J, leaving 13 bases between them. Germline V gives CDR1 SGHVS, CDR2 FQNEAQ. CDR3 length: 13 residues.

This chain joins TRBV13 and TRBJ2-3; 9 nucleotides agree with TRBD2. CDR1 and CDR2 from the germline V gene are PRHDT and FYEKMQ (reference sequence). Germline trimming cut 5 bases from V and 1 base from J; bases unmatched to any gene: 10. The CDR3 length is 17 residues. The CDR3: CASSRGPSGTGTDTQYF. Here the CDR3 DNA reads TGTGCCAGCAGCAGAGGACCTAGCGGGACCGGCACAGATACGCAGTATTTT.

The rearrangement links TRBV19 to TRBJ1-1, with D maybe TRBD1 (5 bases). Germline lookup yields CDR1 LNHDA and CDR2 SQIVND (reference sequence). V lost 2 bases to trimming and J lost 3 bases, with 10 bases between them. CDR3 length equals 14 residues. The CDR3 DNA reads as TGTGCCAGTAGTATATTGGGGGGGGACACTGAAGCTTTCTTT. Amino acid sequence: CASSILGGDTEAFF.

The chain is built from TRBV6-1 and TRBJ2-3, with D hard to call. V shed 7 bases and J shed 4 bases, with 9 bases lying between them. CDR3 size: 12 residues. Germline V gene data show CDR1 as MNHNS and CDR2 as SASEGT. The CDR3 DNA sequence: TGTGCCAGCAAATGGGAACCAGATACGCAGTATTTT. This translates into CASKWEPDTQYF.

V usage is TRBV7-9 and J usage is TRBJ2-1, with 11 bases that match TRBD2. J was trimmed by 5 bases and V by 1 base; bases with no gene match: 7. The length of the CDR3 is 17 residues. Germline V gene lookup returns CDR1 SEHNR and CDR2 FQNEAQ (reference sequence). CDR3 in DNA: TGTGCCAGCAGCTTAGTAGGGGGACTAGCGGTCAACAATGAGCAGTTCTTC. Translation gives CASSLVGGLAVNNEQFF.

Notes on this clone: This CDR3 is also generated by other DNA sequences in the sample. The chain links TRBV9 to TRBJ2-1, with D possibly TRBD2 on 5 matching bases. CDR1 is SGDLS, CDR2 YYNGEE, per germline. The CDR3 extends over 14 amino acids. The V gene lost 1 base and the J gene lost 4 bases, with 9 bases spanning the gap. The CDR3 loop is CASSVRAEYNEQFF. Written as DNA, the CDR3 is TGTGCCAGCAGCGTACGAGCGGAGTACAATGAGCAGTTCTTC.

Worth noting for this clone: A read error may account for a junction end that differs from germline. In DNA form, the CDR3 reads TGTGCCAGCAGCCTAGCCTTATATACGCAGTATTTT. Its translation: CASSLALYTQYF. The J gene is TRBJ2-3, the V gene TRBV7-2; perhaps TRBD2 as D (5 bases). The CDR3 is 12 residues long. Germline lookup yields CDR1 SGHTA and CDR2 FQGNSA.

The chain carries TRBV5-1 and TRBJ2-2; D gene ambiguous. Germline lookup yields CDR1 SGHRS and CDR2 YFSETQ. Trimming took off 4 bases at V and 7 bases at J, with 17 bases between the two ends. There are 15 residues in the CDR3. As DNA, the CDR3 is TGCGCCAGCAGCCTGCGCTTCCAGCTGGGCGGGGAGCTGTTTTTT. The encoded protein is CASSLRFQLGGELFF.

The V and J genes are TRBV25-1 and TRBJ2-3, with D hard to call. V was shortened by 5 bases and J by 2 bases, with 8 bases between the two germline ends. The CDR3 extends over 13 amino acids. CDR1 is MGHDK, CDR2 SYGVNS, per germline. The DNA for the CDR3 is TGTGCCAGCAGTTTGTACATCACAGATACGCAGTATTTT. Protein product: CASSLYITDTQYF.

This clone appeared once. This chain joins TRBV7-3 and TRBJ2-5; no clear D gene. V was clipped by 2 bases and J by 2 bases, with 12 bases between them. Germline-derived CDR1 and CDR2 are SGHTA and FQGTGA. The CDR3 runs 15 residues. In nucleotides, the CDR3 is TGTGCCAGCAGCTTATCAGGCGGTGAACAAGAGACCCAGTACTTC. This codes for CASSLSGGEQETQYF.

The CDR3 sequence is CASRGGLAGVDTQYF. CDR3 sequence (DNA): TGTGCCAGCAGGGGGGGACTAGCGGGAGTAGATACGCAGTATTTT. The genes are TRBV28 and TRBJ2-3; 14 nucleotides line up with TRBD2. Germline V gives CDR1 MDHEN, CDR2 SYDVKM. After removal of 6 bases from V and 5 bases from J, the junction contained 4 bases not matched to a gene. This CDR3 contains 15 residues.

V is TRBV4-3 and J is TRBJ2-3; a possible D gene is TRBD1 (7 bases). Trimming shortened V by 4 bases and J by 6 bases, and 11 bases separated the two germline ends. Germline lookup yields CDR1 LGHNA and CDR2 YSLEER. The CDR3 totals 13 residues. For the CDR3, the DNA is TGCGCCAGCAGCCGCGCAGGGGGGGATACGCAGTATTTT. As protein: CASSRAGGDTQYF.

This chain joins TRBV11-1 and TRBJ2-2; 8 bases agree with TRBD1. Germline-derived CDR1 and CDR2 are SGHAT and FQDESV (reference sequence). This CDR3 has 15 amino acids. With V trimmed by 4 bases and J by 6 bases, 7 bases remained unmatched. CDR3 DNA sequence: TGTGCCAGCAGCTCGGCGGGACAGGCCGCCGGGGAGCTGTTTTTT. Protein sequence: CASSSAGQAAGELFF.

The chain recombines TRBV11-2 with TRBJ2-1; D not certain. CDR3 length: 15 residues. V lost 5 bases and J 1 base, leaving 12 bases between the germline ends. Germline V lookup: CDR1 SGHAT, CDR2 FQNNGV. The CDR3 here is CASSLSGLSYNEQFF. CDR3 bases: TGTGCCAGCAGCCTATCTGGGCTATCCTACAATGAGCAGTTCTTC.